What follows are 14 T cell receptor beta chains derived from one specimen sequenced in a study of a mutant IDH1 vaccine in newly diagnosed glioma. Assay: immunoSEQ multiplex PCR; the TCRdb copy retains only in-frame clones and omits some. The data show some 21,000 clones, roughly 86% seen once. These receptors' targets are unknown. Time point of the sample: week 11, during vaccination. Doses comprised 300 ug of mutant IDH1 20-mer peptide each, plus topical imiquimod. The sample here was PBMCs, taken from a glioma patient whose treatment included an IDH1 peptide vaccine. These receptors were obtained from a woman aged 40 to 50 with glioma.

V and J are TRBV6-5 and TRBJ2-7, with TRBD1 identical over 7 bases. This CDR3 spans 15 amino acids. CDR1 and CDR2 (germline): MNHEY, SVGAGI. The trim removed 2 bases at V and 2 bases at J, leaving 6 bases unmatched. CDR3 nucleotides: TGTGCCAGCAGTTACCCTAACAGGGGAACCTACGAGCAGTACTTC. Amino acids: CASSYPNRGTYEQYF.

The rearrangement links TRBV19 to TRBJ2-5, with D perhaps given as TRBD1 or TRBD2 (5 bases each). The CDR3 runs 15 residues. Deletions cut 6 bases from V and 4 bases from J, with 18 bases between. CDR1 LNHDA and CDR2 SQIVND come from the germline V gene (reference sequence). CDR3 sequence reads: CASRIKGEWRETQYF. As DNA, the CDR3 is TGTGCCAGTAGGATTAAAGGGGAGTGGAGAGAGACCCAGTACTTC.

V usage is TRBV10-1 and J usage is TRBJ1-2, with D tentatively TRBD1 (5 bases). V shed 4 bases and J shed 3 bases, with 9 bases lying between them. The CDR3 is 13 amino acids. Germline V gene lookup returns CDR1 WNHNN and CDR2 SYGVQD (reference sequence). DNA for the CDR3: TGCGCCAGCAGTGCGGGGACTGACTATGGCTACACCTTC. Its protein is CASSAGTDYGYTF.

The gene calls are TRBV2 and TRBJ1-1; D is possibly TRBD1 (6 bases). CDR3 length: 14 residues. Per germline, CDR1 SNHLY and CDR2 FYNNEI. V shed 4 bases and J shed 8 bases, with 17 bases lying between them. CDR3: CASSVAERTVEAFF. In DNA, the CDR3 is TGTGCCAGCAGTGTGGCCGAACGGACAGTAGAAGCTTTCTTT. Variable domain in full (rest from reference TRBV2 and TRBJ1-1): EPEVTQTPSHQVTQMGQEVILRCVPISNHLYFYWYRQILGQKVEFLVSFYNNEISEKSEIFDDQFSVERPDGSNFTLKIRSTKLEDSAMYFCASSVAERTVEAFFGQGTRLTVV.

This clone has only a few counts. The chain uses TRBV4-2 and TRBJ2-3; possibly TRBD2 for D (6 bases). The CDR3 loop spans 14 amino acids. Trimming removed 4 bases at V and 4 bases at J, with 12 bases between. Germline loops: CDR1 LGHNA, CDR2 YNFKEQ. CDR3 residues: CASSPGGGADTQYF. The CDR3 DNA follows: TGTGCCAGCAGCCCCGGGGGTGGGGCAGATACGCAGTATTTT.

This rearrangement joins TRBV4-1 to TRBJ2-7, with 7 bases lining up with TRBD1. CDR1 is MGHRA and CDR2 is YSYEKL in the germline V gene. The trim removed 3 bases at V and 3 bases at J, leaving 8 bases unmatched. The CDR3 runs 15 residues. CDR3 sequence (DNA): TGCGCCAGCAGCCACGGGACAGTCATTAGCTACGAGCAGTACTTC. It codes for CASSHGTVISYEQYF.

As for this clone: The junction does not match germline at one end; this may be a read error. This chain connects TRBV6-1 to TRBJ2-1; D ambiguous. The CDR3 extends over 11 amino acids. Germline-derived CDR1 and CDR2 are MNHNS and SASEGT. CDR3 in DNA: TGTGCCAGCAGTGAAGAGGTGTCGTCGGTCTTC. Its translation: CASSEEVSSVF.

Here the CDR3 reads CASNREAGDYNEQFF. The CDR3 region has the DNA TGTGCCAGCAACCGGGAGGCGGGAGATTACAATGAGCAGTTCTTC. The gene calls are TRBV4-2 and TRBJ2-1, with 7 bases fitting TRBD2. CDR3 length equals 15 residues. J lost 4 bases, V lost 7 bases, and 10 bases had no gene match. Germline V CDR1 and CDR2: LGHNA, YNFKEQ.

The CDR3 loop reads CASSPMGRDTNEKLFF. DNA for the CDR3: TGTGCCAGCAGCCCTATGGGGAGGGATACTAATGAAAAACTGTTTTTT. V and J are TRBV14 and TRBJ1-4; D unclear. CDR3 length equals 16 residues. Germline loops: CDR1 SGHDN, CDR2 FVKESK. The V end was cut by 4 bases, the J end by 2 bases, with 14 bases between. Full variable domain (missing parts from reference TRBV14 and TRBJ1-4): EAGVTQFPSHSVIEKGQTVTLRCDPISGHDNLYWYRRVMGKEIKFLLHFVKESKQDESGMPNNRFLAERTGGTYSTLKVQPAELEDSGVYFCASSPMGRDTNEKLFFGSGTQLSVL.

CDR3 in DNA: TGTGCCACCGCCCAGGGGGGCCCGCAAGAGACCCAGTACTTC. Translated, it gives CATAQGGPQETQYF. This sequence joins TRBV10-3 and TRBJ2-5; D possibly corresponds to TRBD1 (7 bases). This CDR3 region has 14 residues. From germline, CDR1 is ENHRY and CDR2 SYGVKD. V was trimmed by 10 bases and J by 2 bases, leaving 17 bases between them.

The chain uses TRBV4-1 and TRBJ1-4; 7 positions match TRBD1. The CDR3 runs to 15 residues. Per germline, CDR1 MGHRA and CDR2 YSYEKL. V shed 1 base and J 5 bases; nucleotides not matched to a gene: 4. In nucleotides, the CDR3 is TGCGCCAGCAGCCAAGCGTACAGGGGAAATGAAAAACTGTTTTTT. This sequence encodes CASSQAYRGNEKLFF.

This clone was seen a few times. This chain links TRBV6-5 with TRBJ1-2; D ambiguous. V dropped 3 bases and J dropped 5 bases, with 13 bases sitting between them. The CDR3 length is 14 residues. Germline CDR1 MNHEY, CDR2 SVGAGI. The CDR3 DNA follows: TGTGCCAGCAGTTATTTCGGGGAGGGATATGGCTACACCTTC. Translated, it gives CASSYFGEGYGYTF.

The rearrangement uses TRBV6-5 and TRBJ2-7; D not certain. The germline V gene encodes CDR1 MNHEY and CDR2 SVGAGI. Trimming pared 5 bases from V and 2 bases from J, leaving 16 bases between. The CDR3 totals 15 residues. This CDR3 reads CASSQMAVQAYEQYF. The CDR3 DNA reads TGTGCCAGCAGTCAAATGGCGGTGCAGGCCTACGAGCAGTACTTC.

V gene TRBV29-1 combines with J gene TRBJ2-3; perhaps TRBD2 as D (5 bases). The CDR3 contains 12 residues. V shed 4 bases and J shed 0 bases, with 5 bases lying between them. Germline CDR1 is SQVTM and CDR2 is ANQGSEA. CDR3 in amino acids: CSVAGSTDTQYF. The CDR3 coding sequence is TGCAGCGTTGCGGGGAGCACAGATACGCAGTATTTT.